This passage covers 32 T cell receptor beta chains from one sample sequenced in a study of cytomegalovirus exposure and HLA in healthy donors. Vbeta (60) and Jbeta (13) primers were used in the PCR. TCRdb's copy holds only in-frame clones and misses some; the assay was immunoSEQ multiplex PCR. The sample yields about 120,000 clones, roughly 80% seen once. Sequenced material: PBMCs. All receptors come from a young man in good health and CMV-seropositive.

The V and J genes are TRBV6-1 and TRBJ2-5, with D perhaps matching TRBD2 (6 bases). This CDR3 region has 14 residues. With 2 bases removed from V and 5 bases from J, the gap between germline ends came to 12 bases. Germline V gene lookup returns CDR1 MNHNS and CDR2 SASEGT. Here the CDR3 DNA reads TGTGCCAGCAGTGAACGGGGGTGGGGGGAGACCCAGTACTTC. It translates to CASSERGWGETQYF.

The J gene is TRBJ1-1, the V gene TRBV29-1; possibly TRBD1 for D (6 bases). V was pared by 3 bases and J by 7 bases, with 12 bases between. The CDR3 has 12 residues. Germline V CDR1 and CDR2: SQVTM, ANQGSEA. CDR3 protein: CSVEGAGVEAFF. The CDR3 region has the DNA TGCAGCGTTGAGGGGGCCGGCGTTGAAGCTTTCTTT. The variable domain in full, with the rest retrieved from reference TRBV29-1 and TRBJ1-1, is SAVISQKPSRDICQRGTSLTIQCQVDSQVTMMFWYRQQPGQSLTLIATANQGSEATYESGFVIDKFPISRPNLTFSTLTVSNMSPEDSSIYLCSVEGAGVEAFFGQGTRLTVV.

V is TRBV6-1 and J is TRBJ2-5, with 9 positions matching TRBD2. Germline values: CDR1 MNHNS, CDR2 SASEGT. V shed 2 bases, J shed 2 bases, and the junction held 3 bases outside the gene matches. The CDR3 totals 15 residues. In DNA form, the CDR3 reads TGTGCCAGCAGTGAAATCGCGGGGGGGCAAGAGACCCAGTACTTC. Translated, it gives CASSEIAGGQETQYF.

This clone was observed a handful of times. This chain links TRBV11-2 with TRBJ2-7; a weak D match, TRBD2 (7 bases). The length of the CDR3 is 16 residues. Germline CDR1 reads SGHAT; CDR2 reads FQNNGV. V was pared by 3 bases and J by 4 bases, with 19 bases between. CDR3 loop: CASSFSTGRGGYEQYF. CDR3 coding DNA: TGTGCCAGCAGCTTCTCAACGGGGAGGGGGGGGTACGAGCAGTACTTC.

The CDR3 coding sequence is TGTGCCAGCAGTGAATTCCTAGCCAGCAATGAGCAGTTCTTC. Its protein product is CASSEFLASNEQFF. The J gene is TRBJ2-1, the V gene TRBV2, with D possibly matching TRBD2 (5 bases). Trimming shortened V by 2 bases and J by 6 bases, and 11 bases separated the two germline ends. Per the germline V gene, CDR1 is SNHLY and CDR2 is FYNNEI. The CDR3 contains 14 residues.

V usage is TRBV5-6 and J usage is TRBJ1-2; D ambiguous. The CDR3 extends over 14 amino acids. The germline V and J ends were trimmed by 2 bases and 4 bases, with 12 bases remaining between them. From germline, CDR1 is SGHDT and CDR2 YYEEEE. As DNA, the CDR3 is TGTGCCAGCAGCTTAACCCGACAAGCCTATGGCTACACCTTC. The encoded protein is CASSLTRQAYGYTF.

The V call is TRBV6-1, the J call TRBJ2-5, with TRBD1 matching 9 bases. This CDR3 contains 12 residues. The trim removed 10 bases at V and 5 bases at J, leaving 5 bases unmatched. The V gene's germline CDR1 is MNHNS and CDR2 SASEGT. CDR3 DNA: TGTGCCACCGACAGGGGGTGGGAGACCCAGTACTTC. This translates into CATDRGWETQYF.

Comment on this clone: Other DNA variants within this sample encode the same CDR3. This chain connects TRBV5-4 to TRBJ2-5; D ambiguous. This CDR3 comprises 14 residues. In germline, CDR1 is SGHNT, CDR2 YYREEE (reference sequence). The ends were cut back, 0 bases at V and 0 bases at J, with 6 bases in the middle. The CDR3 region has the DNA TGTGCCAGCAGCTTGGGAAGCAACCAAGAGACCCAGTACTTC. It translates to CASSLGSNQETQYF.

The gene calls are TRBV7-2 and TRBJ1-4; 7 bases agree with TRBD1. The CDR3 has 13 amino acids. V was pared by 4 bases and J by 7 bases, with 3 bases of the junction left unmatched. Germline V gene data show CDR1 as SGHTA and CDR2 as FQGNSA. CDR3 residues: CASSYRGGEKLFF. The CDR3 DNA sequence: TGTGCCAGCAGCTACAGGGGCGGTGAAAAACTGTTTTTT.

Points on this clone: Other nucleotide sequences in the sample specify the same CDR3. This chain joins TRBV10-2 and TRBJ2-2; TRBD2 is a possible D gene (6 bases). With 4 bases removed from V and 5 bases from J, the gap between germline ends came to 8 bases. CDR3 size: 13 residues. Germline V gene sequence: CDR1 WSHSY, CDR2 SAAADI. The CDR3 bases are TGCGCCAGCAGTGGGAGGGGAACCGGGGAGCTGTTTTTT. Translation gives CASSGRGTGELFF.

Here the CDR3 reads CASSAFLAGGLDTQYF. CDR3 DNA: TGTGCCAGCAGTGCCTTCCTAGCGGGAGGGTTAGATACGCAGTATTTT. The V gene is TRBV2, the J gene TRBJ2-3; 12 bases line up with TRBD2. This CDR3 comprises 16 residues. Trimming took 4 bases from V and 5 from J; bases not matched to a gene: 7. Germline CDR1 is SNHLY and CDR2 is FYNNEI.

The chain uses TRBV7-2 and TRBJ2-3; 8 bases agree with TRBD2. V dropped 7 bases and J dropped 5; count of bases not matched to a gene: 11. The CDR3 is made up of 15 amino acids. Germline CDR1 SGHTA, CDR2 FQGNSA. CDR3 DNA sequence: TGTGCCAGCACAATAACGGGGGGGCCTGGAGATACGCAGTATTTT. It is translated as CASTITGGPGDTQYF.

This sequence joins TRBV14 and TRBJ2-2; no clear D gene. The CDR3 sequence is 16 residues long. Germline V gene data show CDR1 as SGHDN and CDR2 as FVKESK. Trimming took 4 bases from V and 0 from J, leaving 12 bases between them. CDR3 DNA: TGTGCCAGCAGCCCGAATACAGTAGCGAACACCGGGGAGCTGTTTTTT. Encoded protein: CASSPNTVANTGELFF.

In its sample, this clone was seen a few times. V and J are TRBV29-1 and TRBJ2-1; D may be TRBD2 (5 bases). Germline V CDR1 and CDR2: SQVTM, ANQGSEA. V was clipped by 3 bases and J by 1 base, with 16 bases between them. The CDR3 sequence is 16 residues long. In nucleotides, the CDR3 is TGCAGCGTTGATTGGTTCGGGGTTGGGTCCTACAATGAGCAGTTCTTC. It codes for CSVDWFGVGSYNEQFF.

J is TRBJ1-1 and V is TRBV28; 7 positions agree with TRBD1. In germline, CDR1 is MDHEN, CDR2 SYDVKM. Trimming at V came to 2 bases and at J to 5 bases, leaving 8 bases not matched to a gene. The length of the CDR3 is 15 residues. The CDR3 is CASSLPGQWGTEAFF. Here the CDR3 DNA reads TGTGCCAGCAGTTTACCGGGACAGTGGGGGACTGAAGCTTTCTTT.

The rearrangement joins TRBV5-1 to TRBJ2-5, with TRBD2 identical over 7 bases. V shed 4 bases, J shed 1 base, and the junction held 4 bases outside the gene matches. Looked up from germline, CDR1 is SGHRS and CDR2 is YFSETQ. This CDR3 has 14 amino acids. CDR3 sequence reads: CASSARLAQETQYF. In DNA, the CDR3 is TGCGCCAGCAGCGCCCGACTAGCCCAAGAGACCCAGTACTTC.

This clone turned up a few times. The genes are TRBV5-4 and TRBJ2-1; 9 bases line up with TRBD2. Germline V gene data show CDR1 as SGHNT and CDR2 as YYREEE (reference sequence). J was trimmed by 4 bases and V by 6 bases; bases with no gene match: 8. The CDR3 runs 15 residues. The CDR3 sequence is CASISRTSVYNEQFF. The CDR3 DNA follows: TGTGCCAGCATCTCAAGGACTAGCGTATACAATGAGCAGTTCTTC.

The CDR3 DNA follows: TGTGCCAGCAGTTACAACCTCGGACAGGGGGTAGGCTACACCTTC. Translated: CASSYNLGQGVGYTF. This rearrangement joins TRBV6-6 to TRBJ1-2, with TRBD1 matching 10 bases. This CDR3 is 15 amino acids long. Unmatched junction bases numbered 8, after V lost 2 bases and J lost 8 bases. Germline CDR1 MNHNY, CDR2 SVGAGI (reference sequence).

The rearrangement joins TRBV7-8 to TRBJ1-5; TRBD1 might be the D (5 bases). V was shortened by 5 bases and J by 2 bases, with 19 bases between the two germline ends. The CDR3 is 17 residues long. CDR1 is SGHVS, CDR2 FQNEAQ, per germline. The CDR3 spells CASSTGATGLGNQPQHF. Written as DNA, the CDR3 is TGTGCCAGCAGCACCGGAGCCACGGGACTTGGCAATCAGCCCCAGCATTTT.

The rearrangement uses TRBV2 and TRBJ2-3; possible D gene TRBD1, 6 bases. Germline CDR1 reads SNHLY; CDR2 reads FYNNEI. CDR3 length: 17 amino acids. V was trimmed by 6 bases and J by 2 bases, leaving 21 bases between them. This CDR3 is CASSLTGRDTYTDTQYF. In DNA form, the CDR3 reads TGTGCCAGCAGCCTTACGGGACGGGACACCTACACAGATACGCAGTATTTT. Using reference TRBV2 and TRBJ2-3 for the parts outside the CDR3, the full variable domain is EPEVTQTPSHQVTQMGQEVILRCVPISNHLYFYWYRQILGQKVEFLVSFYNNEISEKSEIFDDQFSVERPDGSNFTLKIRSTKLEDSAMYFCASSLTGRDTYTDTQYFGPGTRLTVL.

The chain recombines TRBV5-1 with TRBJ2-1, with D unclear. This CDR3 contains 16 residues. CDR1 and CDR2 from the germline V gene are SGHRS and YFSETQ. V was clipped by 0 bases and J by 5 bases, with 15 bases between them. The chain's CDR3 is CASSLVVFQANNEQFF. CDR3 DNA: TGCGCCAGCAGCTTGGTAGTCTTCCAGGCAAACAATGAGCAGTTCTTC.

The chain carries TRBV5-1 and TRBJ1-2; D gene ambiguous. The V end was cut by 0 bases, the J end by 7 bases, with 10 bases between. The CDR3 is 13 amino acids. The V gene's germline CDR1 is SGHRS and CDR2 YFSETQ. The CDR3 loop reads CASSLAPGFGYTF. The CDR3 coding sequence is TGCGCCAGCAGCTTGGCTCCCGGGTTTGGCTACACCTTC.

DNA of the CDR3: TGTGCCAGCAGCCAAGACAAAGCCCTTAGCACAGATACGCAGTATTTT. Translated: CASSQDKALSTDTQYF. V and J are TRBV4-2 and TRBJ2-3; unclear D gene. V dropped 0 bases and J dropped 0 bases, with 10 bases sitting between them. The CDR3 is made up of 16 amino acids. Germline V gene sequence: CDR1 LGHNA, CDR2 YNFKEQ.

This clone occurred once. The CDR3 is CASSKQGGNTEAFF. CDR3 coding DNA: TGTGCCAGCTCAAAACAGGGTGGGAACACTGAAGCTTTCTTT. The chain recombines TRBV18 with TRBJ1-1, with D maybe TRBD1 (6 bases). Trimming took 5 bases from V and 1 from J, leaving 11 bases between them. This CDR3 comprises 14 residues. Germline V lookup: CDR1 KGHSH, CDR2 LQKENI.

There are a few counts of this clone. This sequence joins TRBV7-9 and TRBJ1-2, with D perhaps TRBD1 (5 bases). Germline V lookup: CDR1 SEHNR, CDR2 FQNEAQ (reference sequence). The CDR3 loop spans 14 amino acids. V was cut by 0 bases and J by 2 bases, with 7 bases left in between. This CDR3 reads CASSLAGGNYGYTF. CDR3 in DNA: TGTGCCAGCAGCTTAGCCGGGGGGAACTATGGCTACACCTTC.

This chain uses TRBV5-1 with TRBJ2-5, with 8 positions matching TRBD2. The CDR3 runs 17 residues. Germline V gene lookup returns CDR1 SGHRS and CDR2 YFSETQ. V was clipped by 0 bases and J by 5 bases; unmatched bases: 12. The CDR3 nucleotides are TGCGCCAGCAGCTTGGGAAGCGGGACCGGGAGGGCCGAGACCCAGTACTTC. This codes for CASSLGSGTGRAETQYF.

This clone was observed once. In DNA form, the CDR3 reads TGTGCCAGCAGCTTAGGGGAGGTCTCCTACAATGAGCAGTTCTTC. Its translation is CASSLGEVSYNEQFF. The V call is TRBV7-8, the J call TRBJ2-1, with D perhaps TRBD2 (6 bases). Germline V gives CDR1 SGHVS, CDR2 FQNEAQ. The CDR3 covers 15 residues. Trimming took off 1 base at V and 0 bases at J, with 7 bases between the two ends.

The CDR3 reads CASSLTRLEEQFF. In DNA, the CDR3 is TGTGCCAGCAGCTTGACCCGCTTGGAGGAGCAGTTCTTC. The rearrangement links TRBV7-3 to TRBJ2-1, with unresolved D. The V end lost 3 bases, the J end lost 10 bases, and 13 bases lay between the germline ends. Germline V CDR1 and CDR2: SGHTA, FQGTGA. The CDR3 totals 13 residues. Using reference TRBV7-3 and TRBJ2-1 for the parts outside the CDR3, the full variable domain is GAGVSQTPSNKVTEKGKYVELRCDPISGHTALYWYRQSLGQGPEFLIYFQGTGAADDSGLPNDRFFAVRPEGSVSTLKIQRTERGDSAVYLCASSLTRLEEQFFGPGTRLTVL.

The rearrangement uses TRBV5-6 and TRBJ2-7; 7 bases fit TRBD2. Germline CDR1 reads SGHDT; CDR2 reads YYEEEE. The CDR3 has 15 residues. The junction had 5 bases not matched to a gene; V was cut back by 2 bases and J by 0 bases. CDR3 in amino acids: CASSLAGLSSYEQYV. Here the CDR3 DNA reads TGTGCCAGCAGCTTAGCGGGGCTTAGCTCCTACGAGCAGTACGTC.

This chain connects TRBV5-6 to TRBJ1-1; no firm D call. The V and J ends lost 2 bases and 1 base respectively, with 12 bases between them. CDR3 length: 15 residues. The germline V gene encodes CDR1 SGHDT and CDR2 YYEEEE. The CDR3 DNA reads TGTGCCAGCAGCTTCTTTGCAGGAACGAACACTGAAGCTTTCTTT. It yields the protein CASSFFAGTNTEAFF.

J is TRBJ2-3 and V is TRBV9; no firm D call. The V gene lost 7 bases and the J gene lost 3 bases, with 9 bases spanning the gap. Germline-derived CDR1 and CDR2 are SGDLS and YYNGEE. The CDR3 extends over 12 amino acids. In nucleotides, the CDR3 is TGTGCCAGCCGTCCAGATACAGATACGCAGTATTTT. Translation: CASRPDTDTQYF.

The chain uses TRBV25-1 and TRBJ2-2, with a possible D match to TRBD2 (5 bases). The CDR3 runs 14 residues. Germline CDR1 and CDR2: MGHDK and SYGVNS. Trimming pared 6 bases from V and 0 bases from J, leaving 8 bases between. For the CDR3, the DNA is TGTGCCAGCAGGGCTAGCCCGAACACCGGGGAGCTGTTTTTT. It translates to CASRASPNTGELFF.